This T cell receptor beta chain emerged from a study of T cells in localized non-small cell lung cancer. Using immunoSEQ multiplex PCR, the repertoire was profiled, and TCRdb retains in-frame clones only, with some absent. The sample carries tens of thousands of clones, roughly 80% recorded once. Germline lookup yields CDR1 MDHEN and CDR2 SYDVKM. V dropped 6 bases and J dropped 10 bases, with 13 bases sitting between them. CDR3 length equals 12 residues. This clone is labeled medium-sized. This chain links TRBV28 with TRBJ1-3; no firm D call. This sequence was found in a man aged 40 to 70 with stage I squamous cell lung carcinoma. The specimen comprised peripheral blood, sampled before any cancer treatment. As DNA, the CDR3 is TGTGCCAGCAGCTTACCCCAATCAACCATATATTTT. Translation: CASSLPQSTIYF.